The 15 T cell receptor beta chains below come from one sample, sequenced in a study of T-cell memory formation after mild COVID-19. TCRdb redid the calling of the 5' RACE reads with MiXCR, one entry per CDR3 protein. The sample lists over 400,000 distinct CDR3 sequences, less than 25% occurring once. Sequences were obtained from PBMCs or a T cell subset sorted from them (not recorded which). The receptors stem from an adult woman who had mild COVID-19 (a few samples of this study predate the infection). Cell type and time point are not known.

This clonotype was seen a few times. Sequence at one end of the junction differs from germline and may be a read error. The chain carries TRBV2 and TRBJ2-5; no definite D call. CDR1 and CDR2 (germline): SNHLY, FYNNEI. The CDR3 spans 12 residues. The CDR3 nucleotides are TGTGCCAGCAGTGAAGCCGCCAGCTTGCCAAGCTTC. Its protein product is CASSEAASLPSF.

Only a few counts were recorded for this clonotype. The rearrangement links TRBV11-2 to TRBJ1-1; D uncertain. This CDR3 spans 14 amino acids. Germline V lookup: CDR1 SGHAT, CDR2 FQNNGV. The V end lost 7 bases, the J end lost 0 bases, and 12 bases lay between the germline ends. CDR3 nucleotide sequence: TGTGCCAGCACCCCGCCCGGGATGAACACTGAAGCTTTCTTT. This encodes CASTPPGMNTEAFF.

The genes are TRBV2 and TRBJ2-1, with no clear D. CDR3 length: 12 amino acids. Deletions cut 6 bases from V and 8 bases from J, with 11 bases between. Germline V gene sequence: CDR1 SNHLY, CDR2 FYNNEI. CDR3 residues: CASRRKEYEQFF. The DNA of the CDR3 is TGTGCCAGCAGAAGGAAGGAATATGAGCAGTTCTTC.

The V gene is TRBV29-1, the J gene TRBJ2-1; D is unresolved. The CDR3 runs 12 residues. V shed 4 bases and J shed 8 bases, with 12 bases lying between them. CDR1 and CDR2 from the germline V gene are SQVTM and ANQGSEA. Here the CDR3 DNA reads TGCAGCGTTGTATACCCACGGGATGAGCAGTTCTTC. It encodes CSVVYPRDEQFF.

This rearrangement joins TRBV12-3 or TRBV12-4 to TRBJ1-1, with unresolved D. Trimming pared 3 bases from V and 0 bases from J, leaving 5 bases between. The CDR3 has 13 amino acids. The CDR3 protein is CASSFSMNTEAFF. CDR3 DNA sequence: TGTGCCAGCAGTTTTAGCATGAACACTGAAGCTTTCTTT.

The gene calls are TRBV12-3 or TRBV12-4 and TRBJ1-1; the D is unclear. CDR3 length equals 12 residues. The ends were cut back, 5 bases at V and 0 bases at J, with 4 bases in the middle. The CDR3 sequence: CASSQMNTEAFF. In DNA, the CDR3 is TGTGCCAGCAGTCAAATGAACACTGAAGCTTTCTTT.

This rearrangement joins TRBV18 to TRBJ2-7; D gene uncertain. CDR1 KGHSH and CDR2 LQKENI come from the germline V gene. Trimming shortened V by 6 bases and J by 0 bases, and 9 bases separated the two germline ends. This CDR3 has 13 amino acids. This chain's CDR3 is CASSDRVSYEQYF. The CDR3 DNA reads TGTGCCAGCTCGGATAGGGTCTCCTACGAGCAGTACTTC. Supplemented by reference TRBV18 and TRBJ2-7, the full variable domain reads NAGVMQNPRHLVRRRGQEARLRCSPMKGHSHVYWYRQLPEEGLKFMVYLQKENIIDESGMPKERFSAEFPKEGPSILRIQQVVRGDSAAYFCASSDRVSYEQYFGPGTRLTVT.

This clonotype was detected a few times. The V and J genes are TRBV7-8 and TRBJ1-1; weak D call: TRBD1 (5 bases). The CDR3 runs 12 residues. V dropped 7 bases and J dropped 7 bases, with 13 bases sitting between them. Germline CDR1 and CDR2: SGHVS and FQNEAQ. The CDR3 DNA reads TGTGCCAGCACACGGGGGGAGAGTGAAGCTTTCTTT. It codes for CASTRGESEAFF.

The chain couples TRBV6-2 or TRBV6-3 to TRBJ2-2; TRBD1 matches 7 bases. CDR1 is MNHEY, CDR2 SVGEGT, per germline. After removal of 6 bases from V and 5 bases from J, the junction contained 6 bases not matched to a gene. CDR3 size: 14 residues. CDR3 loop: CASRYRGRTGELFF. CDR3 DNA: TGTGCCAGCAGATACAGGGGACGGACCGGGGAGCTGTTTTTT.

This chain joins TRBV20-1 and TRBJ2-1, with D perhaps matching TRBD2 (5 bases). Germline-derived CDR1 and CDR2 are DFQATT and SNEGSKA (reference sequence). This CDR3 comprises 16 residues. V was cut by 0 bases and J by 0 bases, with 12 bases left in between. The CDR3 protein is CSARDWERSSYNEQFF. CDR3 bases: TGCAGTGCTAGAGATTGGGAGCGGAGCTCCTACAATGAGCAGTTCTTC.

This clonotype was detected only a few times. The CDR3 DNA follows: TGTGCCAGTAGTACGGGGGTCATGAACACTGAAGCTTTCTTT. Amino acid sequence: CASSTGVMNTEAFF. This chain links TRBV19 with TRBJ1-1; tentative D call: TRBD1 (5 bases). Trimming removed 4 bases at V and 0 bases at J, with 9 bases between. There are 14 residues in the CDR3. Germline CDR1 reads LNHDA; CDR2 reads SQIVND (reference sequence).

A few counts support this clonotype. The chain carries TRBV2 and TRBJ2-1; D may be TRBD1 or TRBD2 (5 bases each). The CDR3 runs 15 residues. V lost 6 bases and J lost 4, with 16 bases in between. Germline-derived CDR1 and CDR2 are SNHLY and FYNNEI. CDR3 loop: CASSIDKGPYNEQFF. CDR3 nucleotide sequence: TGTGCCAGCAGCATAGACAAGGGACCTTACAATGAGCAGTTCTTC.

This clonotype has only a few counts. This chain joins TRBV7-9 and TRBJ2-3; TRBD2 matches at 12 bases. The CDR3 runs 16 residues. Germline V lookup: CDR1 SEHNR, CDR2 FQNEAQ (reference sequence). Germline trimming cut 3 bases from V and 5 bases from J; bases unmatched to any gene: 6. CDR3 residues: CASSFWTSGTVDTQYF. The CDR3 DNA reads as TGTGCCAGCAGCTTCTGGACTAGCGGGACAGTAGATACGCAGTATTTT.

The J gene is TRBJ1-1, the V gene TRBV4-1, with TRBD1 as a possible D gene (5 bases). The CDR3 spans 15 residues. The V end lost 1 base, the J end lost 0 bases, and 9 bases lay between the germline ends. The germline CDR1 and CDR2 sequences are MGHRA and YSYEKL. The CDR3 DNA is TGCGCCAGCAGCCAAGTAGGGACGTTGAACACTGAAGCTTTCTTT. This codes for CASSQVGTLNTEAFF.

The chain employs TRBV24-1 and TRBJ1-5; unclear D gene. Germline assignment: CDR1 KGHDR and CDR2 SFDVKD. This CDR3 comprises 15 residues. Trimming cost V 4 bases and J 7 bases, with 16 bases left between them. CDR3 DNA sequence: TGTGCCACCAGTGAAACGAACGTCGTCGGACAGCCCCAGCATTTT. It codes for CATSETNVVGQPQHF.